These T cell receptor beta chains were read from a single sample in a study of blood T cell repertoires in COVID-19. Repertoires were generated with immunoSEQ multiplex PCR, while TCRdb's copy carries only in-frame clones and drops some. The sample has a few hundred thousand clones, about 85% seen once; the top ten hold just over 6.5%. The source material was PBMCs or T cells enriched from blood (not recorded which). Every receptor here comes from a woman in her forties or fifties who had been exposed to COVID-19. Both conserved end residues are part of each CDR3. The order of the fields is clone size, V gene, D gene, J gene, CDR3 DNA, CDR3 protein. A D gene is named only where the DNA matches it firmly. Size is omitted from some rows. Given values are once, few, many or a class for expanded clones.

size: few
V: TRBV28
D: NA
J: TRBJ1-4
DNA: TGTGCCAGCGTAAAAGGACAGAGGGGTGAAAAACTGTTTTTT
CDR3: CASVKGQRGEKLFF

size: NA
V: TRBV9
D: NA
J: TRBJ2-3
DNA: TGTGCCAGCAGCGTAGCTACTGGGGGAAGGAGGGTAGATACGCAGTATTTT
CDR3: CASSVATGGRRVDTQYF

size: NA
V: TRBV2
D: TRBD1
J: TRBJ2-5
DNA: TGTGCCAGCAGTGAAGGGCAGGGGGACGAGACCCAGTACTTC
CDR3: CASSEGQGDETQYF

size: NA
V: TRBV27
D: TRBD1
J: TRBJ1-5
DNA: TGTGCCAGCAGTTTATCAGGAGGGGGCAGAGGTCAGCCCCAGCATTTT
CDR3: CASSLSGGGRGQPQHF

size: NA
V: TRBV3-1/TRBV3-2
D: NA
J: TRBJ1-6
DNA: TGTGCCAGCAGCCAAGATTTGGGGAGACCCCTCCACTTT
CDR3: CASSQDLGRPLHF

size: NA
V: TRBV24-1
D: TRBD1
J: TRBJ1-1
DNA: TGTGCCACCAGTGATGGGACAGCCCGTGAAGCTTTCTTT
CDR3: CATSDGTAREAFF

size: NA
V: TRBV7-3
D: NA
J: TRBJ1-3
DNA: TGTGCCAGCAGCACATCTGGCGGAAACACCATATATTTT
CDR3: CASSTSGGNTIYF

size: NA
V: TRBV10-3
D: NA
J: TRBJ2-7
DNA: TGTGCCATCAGTGAGAGACTAGTCGACGAGCAGTACTTC
CDR3: CAISERLVDEQYF

size: NA
V: TRBV20-1
D: NA
J: TRBJ2-7
DNA: TGCAGTGCCATAAGTCAGGCCGAGCAGTACTTC
CDR3: CSAISQAEQYF

size: NA
V: TRBV5-1
D: NA
J: TRBJ1-1
DNA: TGCGCCAGCAGCTCGCTCGAGGGCACTGAAGCTTTCTTT
CDR3: CASSSLEGTEAFF

size: NA
V: TRBV19
D: TRBD1
J: TRBJ1-1
DNA: TGTGCCAGTACGGACAGGGCGAACACTGAAGCTTTCTTT
CDR3: CASTDRANTEAFF

size: NA
V: TRBV2
D: NA
J: TRBJ2-3
DNA: TGTGCCAGCAGTGAAGTGGGACTTCACACAGATACGCAGTATTTT
CDR3: CASSEVGLHTDTQYF

size: once
V: TRBV7-8
D: TRBD1
J: TRBJ1-1
DNA: TGTGCCAGCAGCTTAGGGACAGGGGCTGAAGCTTTCTTT
CDR3: CASSLGTGAEAFF

size: NA
V: TRBV7-9
D: TRBD1
J: TRBJ1-3
DNA: TGTGCCAGCAGCTCAGACAGGGGGTACGGAAACACCATATATTTT
CDR3: CASSSDRGYGNTIYF

size: NA
V: TRBV13
D: TRBD1
J: TRBJ2-7
DNA: TGTGCCAGCAGCTTAACAGGACAGGTCTCCTACGAGCAGTACTTC
CDR3: CASSLTGQVSYEQYF

size: NA
V: TRBV30
D: NA
J: TRBJ1-6
DNA: TGTGCCTGGAACGGGGGAATGGATTCACCCCTCCACTTT
CDR3: CAWNGGMDSPLHF

size: NA
V: TRBV6-5
D: NA
J: TRBJ1-2
DNA: TGTGCCAGCAGTCCTGGACAGCTTTATGGCTACACCTTC
CDR3: CASSPGQLYGYTF

size: NA
V: TRBV6-4
D: TRBD2
J: TRBJ2-1
DNA: TGTGCCAGCAGTGTTGTAGCGGGGGGCCTGACCAATGAGCAGTTCTTC
CDR3: CASSVVAGGLTNEQFF

size: NA
V: TRBV5-3
D: TRBD1
J: TRBJ1-3
DNA: TGTGCCAGAAGCTCGGAATTGAGGGGGCGCGGAAACACCATATATTTT
CDR3: CARSSELRGRGNTIYF

size: NA
V: TRBV19
D: NA
J: TRBJ1-1
DNA: TGTGCCAGTAGTGGGAGTGGGGACACTGAAGCTTTCTTT
CDR3: CASSGSGDTEAFF

size: once
V: TRBV19
D: NA
J: TRBJ1-4
DNA: TGTGCCAGTAGTCGCCAGGGCGATGAAAAACTGTTTTTT
CDR3: CASSRQGDEKLFF

size: NA
V: TRBV5-1
D: NA
J: TRBJ2-3
DNA: TGCGCCAGCAGCCTTATCGGACGGGAGCAGTATTTT
CDR3: CASSLIGREQYF

size: NA
V: TRBV9
D: TRBD1
J: TRBJ1-2
DNA: TGTGCCAGCCAGGGACAGGGAAAGAATGGCTACACCTTC
CDR3: CASQGQGKNGYTF

size: NA
V: TRBV5-1
D: NA
J: TRBJ1-1
DNA: TGCGCCAGCAGCTTGGCGGGGGGCTTAGCTGAAGCTTTCTTT
CDR3: CASSLAGGLAEAFF

size: NA
V: TRBV6-5
D: NA
J: TRBJ2-1
DNA: TGTGCCAGCAGTCCCGGGGGGCCAGGGGAGCAGTTCTTC
CDR3: CASSPGGPGEQFF

size: NA
V: TRBV18
D: NA
J: TRBJ1-3
DNA: TGTGCCAGCTCACCGTCAGGGGCGGTGGGAAACACCATATATTTT
CDR3: CASSPSGAVGNTIYF

size: once
V: TRBV6-1
D: NA
J: TRBJ1-2
DNA: TGTGCCAGCAGTGAAGTGACGGGATTTAAGGGCTACACCTTC
CDR3: CASSEVTGFKGYTF